This is a list of T cell receptor beta chains from one sample in a study of T cell changes during pregnancy in multiple sclerosis. Measured with immunoSEQ multiplex PCR; TCRdb has only the in-frame clones, and not every one. The sample lists tens of thousands of clones; 85% to 90% were seen once. This specimen consisted of CD4+ T cells from peripheral blood mononuclear cells, obtained in the first trimester of pregnancy. The receptors were gathered from a female donor with multiple sclerosis, enrolled in a pregnancy study. The CDR3 runs from the conserved cysteine through the conserved F or W. D genes are given only for firm matches. Size tells how often a clone was seen (once, few, many) or the class of an expanded clone, and some rows leave it out.

TRBJ1-5	NA	TRBV6-5	TRBD1	CASSQDRASNQPQHF	TGTGCCAGCAGTCAGGACAGGGCCAGCAATCAGCCCCAACATTTT
TRBJ2-7	NA	TRBV30	NA	CAWSHGGRLEQYF	TGTGCCTGGAGCCATGGAGGGCGCCTCGAGCAGTACTTC
TRBJ2-7	NA	TRBV4-2	NA	CASSQAPRSGPRREQYF	TGTGCCAGCAGCCAAGCCCCGAGAAGCGGGCCTCGGCGCGAGCAGTACTTC
TRBJ1-2	NA	TRBV18	NA	CASSPPGLRGYTF	TGTGCCAGCTCACCACCCGGTCTGAGGGGCTACACCTTC
TRBJ2-7	medium-sized	TRBV7-2	NA	CASNPGVNYEQYF	TGTGCCAGCAATCCCGGGGTTAACTACGAGCAGTACTTC
TRBJ2-2	NA	TRBV5-4	NA	CASSSGSTSTGELFF	TGTGCCAGCAGCTCCGGGTCTACTTCCACCGGGGAGCTGTTTTTT
TRBJ2-1	NA	TRBV10-3	NA	CGSAAGVGYNEQFF	TGTGGCTCCGCGGCAGGGGTGGGCTACAATGAGCAGTTCTTC
TRBJ1-1	NA	TRBV18	NA	CASSPRRGNTEAFF	TGTGCCAGCTCACCACGGCGCGGGAACACTGAAGCTTTCTTT
TRBJ1-1	NA	TRBV30	NA	CAWSEWRTEAFF	TGTGCCTGGAGTGAGTGGCGGACTGAAGCTTTCTTT
TRBJ2-1	NA	TRBV2	TRBD1	CASSSPGQLYNEQFF	TGTGCCAGCAGTTCCCCGGGACAGCTTTACAATGAGCAGTTCTTC
TRBJ2-7	NA	TRBV7-8	TRBD1	CASSLIPNQGAGEQYF	TGTGCCAGCAGCTTAATCCCCAACCAGGGGGCAGGGGAGCAGTACTTC
TRBJ2-7	NA	TRBV28	TRBD1	CASSTAGQGPYEQYF	TGTGCCAGCAGTACGGCGGGACAGGGACCCTACGAGCAGTACTTC
TRBJ1-2	NA	TRBV5-5	TRBD1	CASSGQVVYGYTF	TGTGCCAGCTCTGGACAGGTCGTCTATGGCTACACCTTC
TRBJ1-1	NA	TRBV7-9	NA	CASSLQKNTEAFF	TGTGCCAGCAGCTTACAGAAGAACACTGAAGCTTTCTTT
TRBJ2-7	once	TRBV11-3	TRBD1	CASSISTGNEQYF	TGTGCCAGCAGCATATCGACAGGGAACGAGCAGTACTTC
TRBJ2-7	NA	TRBV21-1	NA	CASSKLAGEVNEQYF	TGTGCCAGCAGCAAACTAGCGGGAGAGGTCAACGAGCAGTACTTC
TRBJ1-5	NA	TRBV19	TRBD1	CASSRGRRGGNQPQHF	TGTGCCAGTAGTAGAGGACGCAGGGGGGGCAATCAGCCCCAGCATTTT
TRBJ1-1	NA	TRBV30	TRBD1	CAWSGPNRGQRAFF	TGTGCCTGGAGCGGCCCCAACAGGGGTCAAAGAGCTTTCTTT
TRBJ1-2	NA	TRBV11-2	NA	CASSQDSSNYGYTF	TGTGCCAGCAGCCAGGACAGCTCTAACTATGGCTACACCTTC
TRBJ2-3	once	TRBV6-1	TRBD1	CASSALTGGWTDTQYF	TGTGCCAGCAGTGCCTTGACAGGGGGTTGGACAGATACGCAGTATTTT
TRBJ2-2	NA	TRBV5-1	TRBD1	CATATTGVRSTGELFF	TGCGCCACCGCTACAACAGGGGTTCGTTCCACCGGGGAGCTGTTTTTT
TRBJ2-7	many	TRBV7-8	NA	CASTKGVGSYEQYF	TGTGCCAGCACCAAGGGGGTGGGGTCCTACGAGCAGTACTTC